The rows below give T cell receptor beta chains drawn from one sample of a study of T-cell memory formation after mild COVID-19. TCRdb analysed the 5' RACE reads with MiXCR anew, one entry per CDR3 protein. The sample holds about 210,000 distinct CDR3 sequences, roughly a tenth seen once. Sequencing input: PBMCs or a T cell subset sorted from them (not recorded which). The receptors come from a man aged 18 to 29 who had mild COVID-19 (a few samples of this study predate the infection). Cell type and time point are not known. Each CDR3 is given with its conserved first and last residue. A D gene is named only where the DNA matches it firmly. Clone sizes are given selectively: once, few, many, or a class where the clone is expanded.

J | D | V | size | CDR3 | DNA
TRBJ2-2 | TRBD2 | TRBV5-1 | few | CASSLVLAGDTGELFF | TGCGCCAGCAGCTTGGTACTAGCGGGGGACACCGGGGAGCTGTTTTTT
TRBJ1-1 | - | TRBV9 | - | CASSVAGGVAEAFF | TGTGCCAGCAGCGTAGCGGGTGGGGTCGCTGAAGCTTTCTTT
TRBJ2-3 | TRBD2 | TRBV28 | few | CASSPIFSGGLTDTQYF | TGTGCCAGCAGTCCAATTTTTAGCGGGGGCCTCACAGATACGCAGTATTTT
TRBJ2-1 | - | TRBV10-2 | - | CATFSGGGALFYNEQFF | TGCGCCACATTCAGCGGAGGGGGGGCTTTATTCTACAATGAGCAGTTCTTC
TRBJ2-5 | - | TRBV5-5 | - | CASSFNPLTGVLQETQYF | TGTGCCAGCAGCTTTAATCCTCTAACAGGAGTCCTCCAAGAGACCCAGTACTTC
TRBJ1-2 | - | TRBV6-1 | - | CASSEALWANYGYTF | TGTGCCAGCAGTGAAGCGCTTTGGGCTAACTATGGCTACACCTTC
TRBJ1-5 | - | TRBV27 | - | CASSLLGDRVLNQPQHF | TGTGCCAGCAGTTTATTGGGCGATAGGGTACTCAATCAGCCCCAGCATTTT
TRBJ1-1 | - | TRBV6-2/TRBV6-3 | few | CASTRGVNTEAFF | TGTGCCAGCACTCGAGGTGTGAACACTGAAGCTTTCTTT
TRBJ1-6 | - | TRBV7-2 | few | CASSLAGTPYNSPLHF | TGTGCCAGCAGCTTAGCGGGGACTCCGTATAATTCACCCCTCCACTTT
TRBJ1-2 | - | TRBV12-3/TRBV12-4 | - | CASRLGGMDYGYTF | TGTGCCAGCAGGCTTGGGGGAATGGACTATGGCTACACCTTC
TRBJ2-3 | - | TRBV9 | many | CASSVEGKRTDTQYF | TGTGCCAGCAGCGTAGAAGGGAAACGCACAGATACGCAGTATTTT
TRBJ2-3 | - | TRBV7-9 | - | CASTEGYMGTDTQYF | TGTGCCAGCACGGAGGGCTACATGGGCACAGATACGCAGTATTTT
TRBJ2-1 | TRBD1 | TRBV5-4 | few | CASSRDSGGEQFF | TGTGCCAGCAGCCGGGACAGTGGAGGTGAGCAGTTCTTC
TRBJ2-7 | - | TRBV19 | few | CASSIRAGSTVSYEQYF | TGTGCCAGTAGTATCCGAGCCGGGTCGACAGTCTCCTACGAGCAGTACTTC
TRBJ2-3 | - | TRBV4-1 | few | CASSQNPVGEIYTQYF | TGCGCCAGCAGCCAAAACCCAGTGGGTGAAATATACACGCAGTATTTT
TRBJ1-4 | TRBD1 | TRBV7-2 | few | CASSPGTGENEKLFF | TGTGCCAGCAGCCCGGGGACAGGCGAAAATGAAAAACTGTTTTTT
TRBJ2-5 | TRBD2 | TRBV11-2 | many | CASSPGLAGLLGETQYF | TGTGCCAGCAGCCCGGGACTAGCGGGGCTCCTGGGGGAGACCCAGTACTTC
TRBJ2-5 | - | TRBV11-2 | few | CASSPERWETQYF | TGTGCCAGCAGCCCTGAGAGGTGGGAGACCCAGTACTTC
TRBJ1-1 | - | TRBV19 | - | CASRVGLNTEAFF | TGTGCCAGTAGGGTAGGGTTGAACACTGAAGCTTTCTTT
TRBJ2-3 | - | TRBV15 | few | CATSSLGGTDTQYF | TGTGCCACCAGCAGTTTGGGAGGCACAGATACGCAGTATTTT
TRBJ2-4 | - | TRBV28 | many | CASSVGTAKNIQYF | TGTGCCAGCAGTGTTGGGACAGCCAAAAACATTCAGTACTTC
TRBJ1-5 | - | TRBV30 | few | CAWSGKSNQPQHF | TGTGCCTGGAGCGGGAAGAGCAATCAGCCCCAGCATTTT
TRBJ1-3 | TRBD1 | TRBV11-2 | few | CASSPDRGGYTIYF | TGTGCCAGCAGCCCGGACAGGGGTGGATACACCATATATTTT